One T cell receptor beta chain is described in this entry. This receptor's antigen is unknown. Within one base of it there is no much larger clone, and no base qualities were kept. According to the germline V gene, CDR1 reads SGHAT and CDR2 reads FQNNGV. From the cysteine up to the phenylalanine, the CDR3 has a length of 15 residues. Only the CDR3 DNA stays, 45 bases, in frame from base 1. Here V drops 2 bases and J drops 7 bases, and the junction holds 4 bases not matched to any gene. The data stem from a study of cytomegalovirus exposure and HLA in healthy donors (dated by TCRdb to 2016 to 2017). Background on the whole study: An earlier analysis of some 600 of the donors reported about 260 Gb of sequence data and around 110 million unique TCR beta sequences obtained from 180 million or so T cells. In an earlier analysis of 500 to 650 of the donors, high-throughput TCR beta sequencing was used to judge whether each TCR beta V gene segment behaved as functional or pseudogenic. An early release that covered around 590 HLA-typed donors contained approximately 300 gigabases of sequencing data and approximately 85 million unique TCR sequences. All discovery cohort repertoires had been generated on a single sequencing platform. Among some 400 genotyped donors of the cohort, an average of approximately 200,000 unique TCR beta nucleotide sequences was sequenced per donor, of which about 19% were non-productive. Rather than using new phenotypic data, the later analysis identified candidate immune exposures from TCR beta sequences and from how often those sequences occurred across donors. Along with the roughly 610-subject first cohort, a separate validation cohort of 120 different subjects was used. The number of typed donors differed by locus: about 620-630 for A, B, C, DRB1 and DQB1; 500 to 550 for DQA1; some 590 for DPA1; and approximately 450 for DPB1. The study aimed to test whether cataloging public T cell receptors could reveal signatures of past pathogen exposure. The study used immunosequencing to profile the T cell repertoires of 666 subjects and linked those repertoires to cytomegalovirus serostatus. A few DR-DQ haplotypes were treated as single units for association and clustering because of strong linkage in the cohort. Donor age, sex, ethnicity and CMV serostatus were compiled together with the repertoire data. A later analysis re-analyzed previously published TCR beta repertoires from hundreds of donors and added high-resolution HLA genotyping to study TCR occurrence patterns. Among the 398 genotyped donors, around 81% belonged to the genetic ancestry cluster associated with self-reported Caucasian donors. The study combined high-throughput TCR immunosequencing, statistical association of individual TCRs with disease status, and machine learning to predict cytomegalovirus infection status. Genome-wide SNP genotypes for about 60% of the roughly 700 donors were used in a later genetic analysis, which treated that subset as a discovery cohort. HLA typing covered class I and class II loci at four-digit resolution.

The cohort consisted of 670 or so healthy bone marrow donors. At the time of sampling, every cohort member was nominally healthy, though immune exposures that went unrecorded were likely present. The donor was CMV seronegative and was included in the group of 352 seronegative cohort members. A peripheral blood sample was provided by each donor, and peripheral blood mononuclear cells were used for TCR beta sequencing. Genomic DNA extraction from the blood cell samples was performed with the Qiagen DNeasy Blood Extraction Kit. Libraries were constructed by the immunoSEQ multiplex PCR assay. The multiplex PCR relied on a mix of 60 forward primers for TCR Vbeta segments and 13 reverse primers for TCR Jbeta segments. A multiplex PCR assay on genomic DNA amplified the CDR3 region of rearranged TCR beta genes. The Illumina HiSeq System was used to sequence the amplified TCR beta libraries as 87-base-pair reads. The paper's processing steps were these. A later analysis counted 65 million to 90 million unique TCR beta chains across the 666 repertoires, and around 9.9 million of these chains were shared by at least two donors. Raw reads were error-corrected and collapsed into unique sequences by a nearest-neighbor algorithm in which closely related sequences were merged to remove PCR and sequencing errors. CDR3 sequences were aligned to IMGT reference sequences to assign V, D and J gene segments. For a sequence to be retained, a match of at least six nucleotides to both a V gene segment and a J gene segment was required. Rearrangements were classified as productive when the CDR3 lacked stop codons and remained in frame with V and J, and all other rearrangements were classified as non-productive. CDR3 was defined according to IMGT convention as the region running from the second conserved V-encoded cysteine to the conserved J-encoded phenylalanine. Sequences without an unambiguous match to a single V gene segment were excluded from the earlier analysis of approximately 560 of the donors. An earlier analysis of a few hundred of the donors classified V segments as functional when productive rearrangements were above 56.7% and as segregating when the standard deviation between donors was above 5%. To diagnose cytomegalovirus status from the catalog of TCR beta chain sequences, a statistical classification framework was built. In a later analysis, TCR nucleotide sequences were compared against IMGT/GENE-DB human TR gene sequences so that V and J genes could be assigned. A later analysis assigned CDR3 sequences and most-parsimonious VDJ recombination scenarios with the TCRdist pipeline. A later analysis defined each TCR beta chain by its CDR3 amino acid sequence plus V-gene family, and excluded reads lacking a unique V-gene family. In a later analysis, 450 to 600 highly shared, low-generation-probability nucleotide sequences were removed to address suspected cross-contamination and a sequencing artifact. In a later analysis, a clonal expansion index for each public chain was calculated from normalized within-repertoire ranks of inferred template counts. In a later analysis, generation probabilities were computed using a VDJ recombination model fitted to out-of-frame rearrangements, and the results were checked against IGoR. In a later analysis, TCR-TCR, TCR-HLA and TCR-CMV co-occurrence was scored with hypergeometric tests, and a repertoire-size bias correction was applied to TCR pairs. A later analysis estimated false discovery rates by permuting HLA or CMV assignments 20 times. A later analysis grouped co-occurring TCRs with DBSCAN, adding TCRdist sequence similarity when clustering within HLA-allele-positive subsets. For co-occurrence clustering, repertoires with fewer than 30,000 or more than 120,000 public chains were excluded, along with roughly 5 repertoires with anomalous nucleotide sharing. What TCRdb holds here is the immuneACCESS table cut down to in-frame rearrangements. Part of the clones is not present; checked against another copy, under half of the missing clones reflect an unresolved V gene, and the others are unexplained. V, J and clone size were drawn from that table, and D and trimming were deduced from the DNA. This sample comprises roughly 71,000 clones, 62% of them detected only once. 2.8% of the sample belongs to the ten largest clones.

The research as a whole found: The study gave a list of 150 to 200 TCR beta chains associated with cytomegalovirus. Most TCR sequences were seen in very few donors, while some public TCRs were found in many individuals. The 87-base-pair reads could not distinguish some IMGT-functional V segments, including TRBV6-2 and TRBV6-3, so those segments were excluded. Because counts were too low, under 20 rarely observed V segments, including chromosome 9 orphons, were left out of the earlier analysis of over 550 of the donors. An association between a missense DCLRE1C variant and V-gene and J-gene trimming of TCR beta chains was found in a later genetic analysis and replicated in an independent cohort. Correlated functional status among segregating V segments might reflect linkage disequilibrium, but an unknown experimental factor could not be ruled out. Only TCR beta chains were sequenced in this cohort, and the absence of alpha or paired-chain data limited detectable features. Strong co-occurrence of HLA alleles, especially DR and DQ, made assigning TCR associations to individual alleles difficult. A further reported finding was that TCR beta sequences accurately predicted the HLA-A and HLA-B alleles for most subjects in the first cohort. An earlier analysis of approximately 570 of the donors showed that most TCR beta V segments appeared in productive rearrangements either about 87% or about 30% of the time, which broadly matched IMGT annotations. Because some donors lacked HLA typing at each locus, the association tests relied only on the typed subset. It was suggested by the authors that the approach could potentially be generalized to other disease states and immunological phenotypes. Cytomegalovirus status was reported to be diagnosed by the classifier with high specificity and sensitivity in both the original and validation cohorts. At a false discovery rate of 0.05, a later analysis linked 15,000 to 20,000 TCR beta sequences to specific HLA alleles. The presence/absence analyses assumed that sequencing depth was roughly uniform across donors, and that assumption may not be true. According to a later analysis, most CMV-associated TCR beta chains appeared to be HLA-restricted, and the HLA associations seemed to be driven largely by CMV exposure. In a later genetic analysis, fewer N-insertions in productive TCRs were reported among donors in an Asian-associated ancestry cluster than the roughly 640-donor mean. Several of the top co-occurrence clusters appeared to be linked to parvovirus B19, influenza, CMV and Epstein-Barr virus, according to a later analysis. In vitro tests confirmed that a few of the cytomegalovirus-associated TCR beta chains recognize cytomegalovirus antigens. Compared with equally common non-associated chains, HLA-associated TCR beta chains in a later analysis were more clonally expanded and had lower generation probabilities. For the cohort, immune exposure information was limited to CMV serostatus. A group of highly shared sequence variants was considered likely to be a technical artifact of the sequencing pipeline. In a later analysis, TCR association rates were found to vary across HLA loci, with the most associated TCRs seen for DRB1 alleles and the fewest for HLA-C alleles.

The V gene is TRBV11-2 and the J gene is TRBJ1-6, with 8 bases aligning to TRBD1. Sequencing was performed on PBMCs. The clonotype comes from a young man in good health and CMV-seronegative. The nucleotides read TGTGCCAGCAGCTTACGATGGACAGGGAATTCACCCCTCCACTTT. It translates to CASSLRWTGNSPLHF.